The 22 T cell receptor beta chains given below trace back to one sample, sequenced in a study of CD8 T cells in ankylosing spondylitis. TCRdb re-analysed the 5' RACE reads in MiXCR, keeping a single row per CDR3 protein. The table lists approximately 540,000 distinct CDR3 sequences, approximately 12% of them singletons. No antigens are known for them. The study, taken as a whole, reports: Ankylosing spondylitis blood appeared to carry a characteristic TCR beta motif of roughly eight highly homologous variants.

The sequencing sample was made of blood, either unsorted or a sorted T cell fraction (not recorded which). Receptors originate from a male donor with ankylosing spondylitis.

This clonotype was seen at least ten times. The DNA of the CDR3 is TGTGCCAGCAGCTTAGGTTGGACGGCGAACACTGAAGCTTTCTTT. Translation gives CASSLGWTANTEAFF. This rearrangement joins TRBV7-9 to TRBJ1-1; D unclear. The CDR3 runs 15 residues. Germline CDR1 is SEHNR and CDR2 is FQNEAQ (reference sequence). Trimming took 1 base from V and 1 from J, leaving 10 bases between them.

This chain connects TRBV25-1 to TRBJ2-1; D uncertain. Germline V lookup: CDR1 MGHDK, CDR2 SYGVNS. The ends were cut back, 0 bases at V and 6 bases at J, with 24 bases in the middle. The CDR3 is made up of 19 amino acids. In DNA form, the CDR3 reads TGTGCCAGCAGTGAATACCAAACCGGAGCTCGCCAGATGGGCAATGAGCAGTTCTTC. Protein product: CASSEYQTGARQMGNEQFF.

This clonotype was found many times. The chain recombines TRBV20-1 with TRBJ2-1; D is perhaps TRBD1 or TRBD2 (5 bases each). V was shortened by 6 bases and J by 6 bases, with 15 bases between the two germline ends. Germline assignment: CDR1 DFQATT and CDR2 SNEGSKA (reference sequence). The length of the CDR3 is 13 residues. CDR3 DNA: TGCAGTGCCGAGGGGCTAGGGCCCAATGAGCAGTTCTTC. Translating gives CSAEGLGPNEQFF.

The chain is built from TRBV20-1 and TRBJ2-7; TRBD1 might be the D (6 bases). The germline V and J ends were trimmed by 0 bases and 1 base, with 13 bases remaining between them. The germline V gene has CDR1 DFQATT and CDR2 SNEGSKA (reference sequence). The CDR3 extends over 15 amino acids. In DNA, the CDR3 is TGCAGTGCTAGAGATTCACAGGGCCTTTCCTACGAGCAGTACTTC. It yields the protein CSARDSQGLSYEQYF.

The CDR3 protein is CASSPGTGNEKLFF. CDR3 bases: TGTGCCAGCAGCCCAGGGACAGGGAACGAAAAACTGTTTTTT. V and J are TRBV9 and TRBJ1-4, with 9 bases lining up with TRBD1. J gave up 8 bases and V 4 bases, and 6 bases lay outside the gene matches. CDR1 and CDR2 (germline): SGDLS, YYNGEE. This CDR3 is built from 14 residues.

This clonotype was detected many times. This chain connects TRBV28 to TRBJ2-2; 10 nucleotides align to TRBD2. CDR3 length: 21 amino acids. J lost 1 base, V lost 3 bases, and 17 bases had no gene match. Germline V CDR1 and CDR2: MDHEN, SYDVKM. The CDR3 sequence: CASSFRGTFSGRRVNTGELFF. In DNA, the CDR3 is TGTGCCAGCAGTTTTCGGGGGACTTTTAGCGGGAGGCGCGTGAACACCGGGGAGCTGTTTTTT. Combining the CDR3 with reference TRBV28 and TRBJ2-2 gives the whole variable domain DVKVTQSSRYLVKRTGEKVFLECVQDMDHENMFWYRQDPGLGLRLIYFSYDVKMKEKGDIPEGYSVSREKKERFSLILESASTNQTSMYLCASSFRGTFSGRRVNTGELFFGEGSRLTVL.

The chain has TRBV12-3 or TRBV12-4 and TRBJ2-1; TRBD2 matches 9 bases. The CDR3 runs to 17 residues. V shed 5 bases, J shed 8 bases, and the junction held 16 bases outside the gene matches. CDR3 sequence reads: CASSPNRGGRAGHEQFF. The CDR3 DNA sequence: TGTGCCAGCAGTCCGAATAGGGGCGGGAGGGCCGGCCATGAGCAGTTCTTC.

The chain joins TRBV12-5 to TRBJ2-1, with D possibly being TRBD1 (6 bases). The CDR3 has 14 amino acids. Germline V gives CDR1 LGHNT, CDR2 FRNRAP. The V gene lost 1 base and the J gene lost 10 bases, with 14 bases spanning the gap. As DNA, the CDR3 is TGTGCTAGTGGTTTGGGTTACGACAGGACGGAGCAGTTCTTC. It is translated as CASGLGYDRTEQFF.

This clonotype was counted between two and nine times. The chain joins TRBV4-2 to TRBJ1-1; possible D gene TRBD1, 5 bases. Germline CDR1 LGHNA, CDR2 YNFKEQ. The CDR3 spans 16 residues. The V gene lost 0 bases and the J gene lost 1 base, with 12 bases spanning the gap. The CDR3 DNA follows: TGTGCCAGCAGCCAAGACCTCTACAGGAAGAACACTGAAGCTTTCTTT. It translates to CASSQDLYRKNTEAFF.

V gene TRBV29-1 combines with J gene TRBJ2-1; the D gene is possibly TRBD2 (5 bases). CDR1 and CDR2 (germline): SQVTM, ANQGSEA. V was clipped by 4 bases and J by 8 bases, with 9 bases between them. There are 11 residues in the CDR3. The CDR3 nucleotides read TGCAGCGTTGTGCTAGCATATGAGCAGTTCTTC. Amino acid sequence: CSVVLAYEQFF.

This clonotype was picked up many times. The rearrangement joins TRBV5-1 to TRBJ2-3; TRBD1 agrees at 8 bases. V lost 5 bases to trimming and J lost 6 bases; unmatched junction nucleotides: 5. The CDR3 extends over 13 amino acids. Germline V gene lookup returns CDR1 SGHRS and CDR2 YFSETQ. CDR3 region: CASRSTGADTQYF. In DNA form, the CDR3 reads TGCGCCAGCAGATCGACAGGGGCTGATACGCAGTATTTT.

This chain joins TRBV19 and TRBJ1-3, with 7 nucleotides matching TRBD1. Germline V CDR1 and CDR2: LNHDA, SQIVND (reference sequence). J was trimmed by 0 bases and V by 5 bases; bases with no gene match: 13. There are 18 residues in the CDR3. In DNA form, the CDR3 reads TGTGCCAGTAGTGCGGACAGGTCCGCGACCCTCTCTGGAAACACCATATATTTT. Translated: CASSADRSATLSGNTIYF.

The V call is TRBV7-8, the J call TRBJ2-1; TRBD2 aligns across 15 bases. CDR1 is SGHVS and CDR2 is FQNEAQ in the germline V gene. The CDR3 consists of 17 residues. V trimming: 4 bases; J trimming: 5 bases; junction bases outside the gene matches: 6. DNA of the CDR3: TGTGCCAGCAGCTCCTGGACTAGCGGGAGGGTAAACAATGAGCAGTTCTTC. Translation gives CASSSWTSGRVNNEQFF. Supplemented by reference TRBV7-8 and TRBJ2-1, the full variable domain reads GAGVSQSPRYKVAKRGQDVALRCDPISGHVSLFWYQQALGQGPEFLTYFQNEAQLDKSGLPSDRFFAERPEGSVSTLKIQRTQQEDSAVYLCASSSWTSGRVNNEQFFGPGTRLTVL.

The J gene is TRBJ2-2, the V gene TRBV6-5, with 8 bases fitting TRBD1. Trimming cost V 0 bases and J 4 bases; bases outside gene matches: 4. CDR1 and CDR2 (germline): MNHEY, SVGAGI. CDR3 length: 16 residues. The CDR3 loop is CASSYSYRGSTGELFF. The CDR3 DNA follows: TGTGCCAGCAGTTACTCATACAGGGGGAGCACCGGGGAGCTGTTTTTT.

In its sample, this clonotype was seen a few times. The rearrangement links TRBV24-1 to TRBJ2-7, with D unclear. V dropped 8 bases and J dropped 2 bases, with 6 bases sitting between them. CDR3 length: 11 amino acids. The germline gives CDR1 KGHDR, CDR2 SFDVKD. CDR3 residues: CATNTTYEQYV. CDR3 nucleotides: TGTGCCACCAACACCACCTACGAGCAGTACGTC.

The table lists this clonotype with a few counts. The rearrangement joins TRBV7-8 to TRBJ2-3; TRBD2 agrees at 8 bases. Germline V gives CDR1 SGHVS, CDR2 FQNEAQ. CDR3 length equals 16 residues. Trimming removed 7 bases from V and 3 bases from J; junction bases left unmatched: 12. The CDR3 bases are TGTGCCAGCACCCGGAGGAGGACTAGCCCTACAGATACGCAGTATTTT. Its translation is CASTRRRTSPTDTQYF.

This clonotype turned up a few times. This chain uses TRBV5-1 with TRBJ2-4; TRBD1 matches 8 bases. CDR3 size: 14 residues. The V gene end was trimmed by 4 bases and the J gene end by 2 bases; junction bases not matched to a gene: 2. Germline V CDR1 and CDR2: SGHRS, YFSETQ. The CDR3 spells CASSRQGSKNIQYF. The DNA of the CDR3 is TGCGCCAGCAGCAGACAGGGGTCCAAAAACATTCAGTACTTC.

This clonotype has only a few counts. This chain links TRBV21-1 with TRBJ2-7; TRBD1 is the table's D call and was not checked against the DNA. TRBV21-1 is noted as a pseudogene. The CDR3 totals 15 residues. CDR3 DNA sequence: TGTGCCAGCAGCAATCCTGACAGGGGAGACAACGAGCAGTACGTC. It codes for CASSNPDRGDNEQYV.

This sequence joins TRBV20-1 and TRBJ2-1; 11 bases are a match to TRBD1. After removal of 5 bases from V and 7 bases from J, the junction contained 10 bases not matched to a gene. The CDR3 is 15 amino acids. Germline-derived CDR1 and CDR2 are DFQATT and SNEGSKA (reference sequence). CDR3 sequence (DNA): TGCAGTGCTGACTACCGGGACAGGGGGTCAAATGAGCAGTTCTTC. Residues: CSADYRDRGSNEQFF.

For the CDR3, the DNA is TGCAGTGCTGTATCCGGGACGGCTAGCAATCAGCCCCAGCATTTT. Translation gives CSAVSGTASNQPQHF. V and J are TRBV20-1 and TRBJ1-5, with a possible D match to TRBD1 (5 bases). Germline V gene data show CDR1 as DFQATT and CDR2 as SNEGSKA (reference sequence). CDR3 size: 15 residues. Trimming pared 5 bases from V and 0 bases from J, leaving 14 bases between.

By proportion, this clonotype is medium-sized. CDR3 in amino acids: CASSWPGRYNEQFF. The CDR3 coding sequence is TGTGCCAGCAGCTGGCCAGGTCGCTACAATGAGCAGTTCTTC. V and J are TRBV7-2 and TRBJ2-1; D gene ambiguous. CDR1 SGHTA and CDR2 FQGNSA come from the germline V gene. The germline V and J ends were trimmed by 4 bases and 3 bases, with 10 bases remaining between them. The CDR3 consists of 14 residues.

This clonotype was seen only a few times. The gene calls are TRBV27 and TRBJ2-5; D unresolved. Germline V CDR1 and CDR2: MNHEY, SMNVEV (reference sequence). This CDR3 has 13 residues. V gave up 6 bases and J gave up 6 bases, with 14 bases separating them. The chain's CDR3 is CASSLDATQTQYF. DNA of the CDR3: TGTGCCAGCAGCCTAGACGCTACGCAGACCCAGTACTTC.